Below are 22 T cell receptor beta chains sequenced from a single sample in a study of beta chain features in type 1 diabetes. Findings and limits, study-wide: For Type 1 diabetes patients, all four CD4+ subsets carried TCRB CDR3s that were moderately but significantly shorter.

For these receptors, no antigen is known. cDNA synthesis used the whole RNA isolate, giving expressed TCRB sequences. The repertoire was sequenced with immunoSEQ multiplex PCR; TCRdb's copy has only in-frame clones and lacks some. The sample contains nearly 350,000 clones, roughly a tenth of which appear only once. Material for sequencing was central memory CD4+ T cells from blood. These receptors all come from a man aged 25 to 40 with type 1 diabetes.

V usage is TRBV7-8 and J usage is TRBJ1-2, with D unclear. The CDR3 contains 14 residues. Trimming removed 5 bases at V and 8 bases at J, with 18 bases between. Germline CDR1 reads SGHVS; CDR2 reads FQNEAQ. CDR3 in amino acids: CASSPEGAARGYTF. The CDR3 DNA is TGTGCCAGCAGCCCTGAGGGTGCGGCGCGGGGCTACACCTTC.

This clone was seen a few times. The genes are TRBV7-2 and TRBJ2-1; D is ambiguous. There are 14 residues in the CDR3. CDR1 SGHTA and CDR2 FQGNSA come from the germline V gene. V was pared by 5 bases and J by 6 bases, with 14 bases between. The CDR3 DNA follows: TGTGCCAGCAGCCTTGTCCCGCTTACCAATGAGCAGTTCTTC. Translating it yields CASSLVPLTNEQFF.

The chain carries TRBV7-2 and TRBJ2-5; D tentatively reads TRBD1 or TRBD2 (5 bases each). V was shortened by 5 bases and J by 2 bases, with 9 bases between the two germline ends. The CDR3 loop spans 13 amino acids. CDR1 and CDR2 from the germline V gene are SGHTA and FQGNSA. The CDR3 loop is CASSQGPQETQYF. The CDR3 DNA sequence: TGTGCCAGCAGCCAGGGACCTCAAGAGACCCAGTACTTC.

This chain links TRBV7-2 with TRBJ2-5; D remains ambiguous. The V end lost 1 base, the J end lost 11 bases, and 29 bases lay between the germline ends. The CDR3 is 18 amino acids. The germline V gene encodes CDR1 SGHTA and CDR2 FQGNSA. The CDR3 nucleotides read TGTGCCAGCAGCTTAGGAGGATGGGTCAGGCCCACTCAGGACGGACAGTACTTC. As protein: CASSLGGWVRPTQDGQYF.

The rearrangement uses TRBV5-1 and TRBJ1-5, with D maybe TRBD1 (6 bases). The V gene's germline CDR1 is SGHRS and CDR2 YFSETQ. The germline V and J ends were trimmed by 4 bases and 6 bases, with 14 bases remaining between them. The CDR3 has 14 amino acids. The DNA for the CDR3 is TGCGCCAGCAGCCGGGATATAGGGGGTCAGCCCCAGCATTTT. As protein: CASSRDIGGQPQHF.

The rearrangement links TRBV30 to TRBJ1-1; D is possibly TRBD1 (5 bases). Germline V gene data show CDR1 as GTSNPN and CDR2 as SVGIG (reference sequence). The germline V and J ends were trimmed by 4 bases and 4 bases, with 22 bases remaining between them. This CDR3 contains 16 residues. The CDR3 DNA is TGTGCCTGGACTTACCCCGCAGGGAGGGGTGGCACTGAAGCTTTCTTT. This translates into CAWTYPAGRGGTEAFF.

The V call is TRBV7-2, the J call TRBJ1-2, with 9 nucleotides matching TRBD1. Unmatched junction bases numbered 2, after V lost 1 base and J lost 5 bases. Germline values: CDR1 SGHTA, CDR2 FQGNSA. The CDR3 has 14 residues. CDR3 DNA sequence: TGTGCCAGCAGCTTAGACGGGACAGGGTATGGCTACACCTTC. Translation: CASSLDGTGYGYTF. The full variable domain, completed using reference TRBV7-2 and TRBJ1-2, is GAGVSQSPSNKVTEKGKDVELRCDPISGHTALYWYRQSLGQGLEFLIYFQGNSAPDKSGLPSDRFSAERTGGSVSTLTIQRTQQEDSAVYLCASSLDGTGYGYTFGSGTRLTVV.

This clone has only a few counts. The rearrangement links TRBV5-4 to TRBJ2-1; D ambiguous. This CDR3 contains 13 residues. Trimming took 0 bases from V and 9 from J, leaving 10 bases between them. Germline CDR1 is SGHNT and CDR2 is YYREEE (reference sequence). The CDR3 reads CASSLGAAREQFF. The CDR3 region has the DNA TGTGCCAGCAGCTTGGGGGCGGCACGTGAGCAGTTCTTC.

The rearrangement links TRBV7-9 to TRBJ1-1; weak D call: TRBD1 (5 bases). The CDR3 has 14 residues. CDR1 and CDR2 from the germline V gene are SEHNR and FQNEAQ (reference sequence). V dropped 2 bases and J dropped 3 bases, with 10 bases sitting between them. The CDR3 DNA sequence: TGTGCCAGCAGCTTACAGGGTGGCGACACTGAAGCTTTCTTT. As protein: CASSLQGGDTEAFF.

This clone was seen only a few times. DNA for the CDR3: TGCAGCGTTGGGCAACTAGCGGGGGGGCGTGAGCAGTTCTTC. The encoded protein is CSVGQLAGGREQFF. The V call is TRBV29-1, the J call TRBJ2-1, with 13 bases aligning to TRBD2. The CDR3 totals 14 residues. Germline V lookup: CDR1 SQVTM, CDR2 ANQGSEA. J was trimmed by 9 bases and V by 4 bases; bases with no gene match: 6.

This clone was seen more than once but under ten times. The chain combines TRBV20-1 with TRBJ2-7, with no clear D. The CDR3 contains 10 residues. V was pared by 3 bases and J by 3 bases, with 3 bases between. Germline CDR1 DFQATT, CDR2 SNEGSKA (reference sequence). The CDR3, as DNA: TGCAGTGCTAGCCTCTACGAGCAGTACTTC. Protein sequence: CSASLYEQYF.

The CDR3 nucleotides read TGTGCCAGCTCACCAGATGAGACATCCAAAGGCGAGCAGTACTTC. Its translation: CASSPDETSKGEQYF. The gene calls are TRBV18 and TRBJ2-5; D gene uncertain. The J call is doubtful: the DNA matches TRBJ2-7 better. Per the germline V gene, CDR1 is KGHSH and CDR2 is LQKENI. This CDR3 has 15 amino acids.

The J gene is TRBJ2-1, the V gene TRBV7-2; 9 bases fit TRBD1. The length of the CDR3 is 15 residues. Germline CDR1 reads SGHTA; CDR2 reads FQGNSA. Trimming at V came to 4 bases and at J to 12 bases, leaving 13 bases not matched to a gene. The CDR3 coding sequence is TGTGCCAGCAGCTATCAGGGACAGGGTGTTTCTGCGCAGTTCTTC. Encoded protein: CASSYQGQGVSAQFF.

The V gene is TRBV2, the J gene TRBJ2-5; D remains ambiguous. This CDR3 has 12 amino acids. The V gene lost 5 bases and the J gene lost 4 bases, with 8 bases spanning the gap. Germline assignment: CDR1 SNHLY and CDR2 FYNNEI. The CDR3 loop is CASSPSVETQYF. The CDR3 region has the DNA TGTGCCAGCAGTCCCAGCGTAGAGACCCAGTACTTC.

The chain couples TRBV29-1 to TRBJ1-2; TRBD1 matches at 11 bases. The length of the CDR3 is 13 residues. Trimming cost V 7 bases and J 5 bases; bases outside gene matches: 6. CDR1 and CDR2 from the germline V gene are SQVTM and ANQGSEA. The CDR3 DNA sequence: TGCAGCGCACTAGGGACAGGGGGTTATGGCTACACCTTC. It is translated as CSALGTGGYGYTF.

V and J are TRBV5-6 and TRBJ1-1; D is uncertain. CDR1 is SGHDT and CDR2 is YYEEEE in the germline V gene. V was clipped by 2 bases and J by 3 bases, with 8 bases between them. CDR3 size: 13 residues. In DNA, the CDR3 is TGTGCCAGCAGCTTTACGGCGTACACTGAAGCTTTCTTT. Translating gives CASSFTAYTEAFF. The full variable domain, completed using reference TRBV5-6 and TRBJ1-1, is DAGVTQSPTHLIKTRGQQVTLRCSPKSGHDTVSWYQQALGQGPQFIFQYYEEEERQRGNFPDRFSGHQFPNYSSELNVNALLLGDSALYLCASSFTAYTEAFFGQGTRLTVV.

There are a few counts of this clone. Here the CDR3 reads CASSELNPGTDTQYF. The CDR3 DNA sequence: TGTGCCAGCAGTGAATTGAACCCCGGCACAGATACGCAGTATTTT. This chain uses TRBV6-1 with TRBJ2-3; no definite D call. This CDR3 is 15 amino acids long. Germline CDR1 and CDR2: MNHNS and SASEGT. V lost 2 bases and J lost 1, with 10 bases in between.

This clone turned up a few times. The J gene is TRBJ2-3, the V gene TRBV28; D might be TRBD2 (5 bases). The germline V gene has CDR1 MDHEN and CDR2 SYDVKM. The V gene lost 2 bases and the J gene lost 3 bases, with 12 bases spanning the gap. The length of the CDR3 is 15 residues. The CDR3 DNA is TGTGCCAGCAGTTTACCCGGTCAGCGGACAGATACGCAGTATTTT. Translated, it gives CASSLPGQRTDTQYF. The whole variable domain, filled in from reference TRBV28 and TRBJ2-3, reads DVKVTQSSRYLVKRTGEKVFLECVQDMDHENMFWYRQDPGLGLRLIYFSYDVKMKEKGDIPEGYSVSREKKERFSLILESASTNQTSMYLCASSLPGQRTDTQYFGPGTRLTVL.

The chain couples TRBV5-1 to TRBJ1-1, with D possibly TRBD1 on 5 matching bases. The CDR3 consists of 15 residues. V lost 4 bases and J lost 5, with 18 bases in between. Germline CDR1 and CDR2: SGHRS and YFSETQ. This CDR3 is CASSPPRGRETEAFF. The CDR3 nucleotides are TGCGCCAGCAGCCCCCCTCGAGGCAGGGAAACTGAAGCTTTCTTT. The entire variable domain, with the rest obtained from reference TRBV5-1 and TRBJ1-1, is as follows: KAGVTQTPRYLIKTRGQQVTLSCSPISGHRSVSWYQQTPGQGLQFLFEYFSETQRNKGNFPGRFSGRQFSNSRSEMNVSTLELGDSALYLCASSPPRGRETEAFFGQGTRLTVV.

This clone was observed many times. This chain connects TRBV4-1 to TRBJ2-1, with D perhaps TRBD1 (6 bases). This CDR3 has 14 amino acids. V was clipped by 0 bases and J by 7 bases, with 10 bases between them. Germline lookup yields CDR1 MGHRA and CDR2 YSYEKL. DNA for the CDR3: TGCGCCAGCAGCCAAGACCCAGGGGCAAATGAGCAGTTCTTC. This encodes CASSQDPGANEQFF.

The chain links TRBV30 to TRBJ1-1; possibly TRBD1 for D (5 bases). Trimming stripped 0 bases from V and 5 bases from J, with 10 bases between. Germline V gene sequence: CDR1 GTSNPN, CDR2 SVGIG (reference sequence). This CDR3 has 13 amino acids. The DNA of the CDR3 is TGTGCCTGGAGTGTACTTAGGGGAACTGAAGCTTTCTTT. Amino acids: CAWSVLRGTEAFF.

In this sample, this clone turned up many times. CDR3 in DNA: TGTGCCAGCAGCTTAGATGGGCCCACAGATACGCAGTATTTT. It specifies CASSLDGPTDTQYF. V and J are TRBV11-2 and TRBJ2-3, with no clear D. Trimming removed 0 bases from V and 2 bases from J, with 6 bases in between. Germline values: CDR1 SGHAT, CDR2 FQNNGV. CDR3 length: 14 amino acids. The entire variable domain, with the rest obtained from reference TRBV11-2 and TRBJ2-3, is as follows: EAGVAQSPRYKIIEKRQSVAFWCNPISGHATLYWYQQILGQGPKLLIQFQNNGVVDDSQLPKDRFSAERLKGVDSTLKIQPAKLEDSAVYLCASSLDGPTDTQYFGPGTRLTVL.